The 5 T cell receptor beta chains given below trace back to one sample, sequenced in a study of T cells in women clearing cervical HPV infection. Using immunoSEQ multiplex PCR, the repertoire was profiled, and TCRdb retains in-frame clones only, with some absent. The sample includes 20,000 to 25,000 clones. Sequenced input: blood buffy coat. The receptor set was obtained from a woman between 18 and 75 years old with a cervical HPV16 infection that either progressed to CIN3+ or cleared (not recorded which).

As for this clone: The read stops 3 residues short of the end of the CDR3; the missing end is completed from the germline J gene. V and J are TRBV28 and TRBJ2-7; D unresolved. The V gene lost 8 bases and the J gene lost 5 bases, with 19 bases spanning the gap. Germline V gene data show CDR1 as MDHEN and CDR2 as SYDVKM. This CDR3 spans 14 amino acids. The CDR3 region is CASRPPGLIHEQYF. The CDR3 bases that were read are TGTGCCAGCCGCCCCCCGGGTTTAATCCACGAG.

For this clone: The CDR3 extends 3 residues past the end of the read, so its final part is completed from the germline J gene. The genes are TRBV12-3 or TRBV12-4 and TRBJ2-5; tentatively, D is TRBD2 (5 bases). V shed 3 bases and J shed 2 bases, with 13 bases lying between them. CDR3 size: 15 residues. CDR3 bases read: TGTGCCAGCAGTTTGGTGGGGTCGGGGCAAGAGACC. Amino acids: CASSLVGSGQET. In full, the CDR3 is CASSLVGSGQETQYF.

A remark on this clone: Read sequence stops 3 residues before the CDR3 end, and the germline J gene provides the missing end. This chain uses TRBV5-1 with TRBJ2-5; possible D gene TRBD1, 6 bases. This CDR3 comprises 15 residues. The ends were cut back, 5 bases at V and 1 base at J, with 15 bases in the middle. Germline values: CDR1 SGHRS, CDR2 YFSETQ. The CDR3 here is CASSVLQGPQETQYF. The CDR3 bases that were read are TGCGCCAGCAGTGTTCTACAGGGCCCCCAAGAGACC.

Worth noting for this clone: The read ends 3 residues before the CDR3 terminus; that terminus is restored from the germline J gene. This rearrangement joins TRBV20-1 to TRBJ1-4, with TRBD1 matching 10 bases. The CDR3 has 16 residues. V gave up 6 bases and J gave up 3 bases; unmatched junction bases: 10. Germline V gene sequence: CDR1 DFQATT, CDR2 SNEGSKA (reference sequence). The CDR3 region is CSARGGTGASNEKLFF. The sequenced part of the CDR3 DNA is TGCAGTGCCCGAGGCGGGACAGGGGCATCTAATGAAAAA.

On this clone itself: The CDR3 end is not reached by the read, which stops 3 residues before it; the germline J gene fills it in. The J gene is TRBJ2-3, the V gene TRBV20-1, with 10 bases fitting TRBD2. The CDR3 has 16 residues. The V segment lost 1 base and the J segment 4 bases; nucleotides outside the gene matches: 8. The germline gives CDR1 DFQATT, CDR2 SNEGSKA (reference sequence). The part of the CDR3 DNA that was read is TGCAGTGCTAGAGGCCTACTAGCGGGGTTGCCAGATACG. The encoded protein is CSARGLLAGLPDT. The whole CDR3 sequence is CSARGLLAGLPDTQYF.